Listed below are T cell receptor beta chains from one sample, sequenced in a study of T cell changes during pregnancy in multiple sclerosis. The table came from immunoSEQ multiplex PCR; TCRdb's copy has only in-frame clones and leaves some out. The sample lists tens of thousands of clones; about 91% were seen once. Material: peripheral blood, obtained before pregnancy. These receptors all stem from a female donor with multiple sclerosis, enrolled in a pregnancy study. Both conserved end residues are part of each CDR3. The order of the fields is V gene, D gene, J gene, clone size, CDR3 DNA, CDR3 protein. D genes are given only for firm matches. Some rows mark clone size as missing; the rest say once, few, many or name a class of expanded clone.

TRBV5-4	TRBD1	TRBJ1-2	NA	TGTGCCAGCAGCTTGGCTAGGACAGGGGGCGGGGATGGCTACACCTTC	CASSLARTGGGDGYTF
TRBV6-5	NA	TRBJ2-2	once	TGTGCCAGCAGCTTCACAGGGTCCACCGGGGAGCTGTTTTTT	CASSFTGSTGELFF
TRBV7-7	TRBD2	TRBJ2-3	NA	TGTGCTAGCAGCCCTAGCGGCAGCACAGATACGCAGTATTTT	CASSPSGSTDTQYF
TRBV7-6	NA	TRBJ1-1	NA	TGTGCCAGCAGCTTAGGCAGATCGAACACTGAAGCTTTCTTT	CASSLGRSNTEAFF
TRBV7-9	TRBD1	TRBJ1-1	NA	TGTGCCAGCAGCCTAGGGGGCAGTTCTGAAGCTTTCTTT	CASSLGGSSEAFF
TRBV7-2	TRBD2	TRBJ2-2	NA	TGTGCCAGCAGCCCCGCCCCTAGCGGGAGGAACACCGGGGAGCTGTTTTTT	CASSPAPSGRNTGELFF
TRBV19	TRBD1	TRBJ2-7	NA	TGTGCCAGTAGTATAGTGGGACAGGGCTCCTACGAGCAGTACTTC	CASSIVGQGSYEQYF
TRBV29-1	NA	TRBJ1-5	NA	TGCAGCGTCGGGACAAGTAATCAGCCCCAGCATTTT	CSVGTSNQPQHF
TRBV9	NA	TRBJ1-1	NA	TGTGCCAGCAGCCCGAACCAGGGGAGTGTGAACACTGAAGCTTTCTTT	CASSPNQGSVNTEAFF
TRBV5-1	TRBD2	TRBJ2-1	NA	TGCGCCAGCAGCTTGATAGCGGGCAACAATGAGCAGTTCTTC	CASSLIAGNNEQFF
TRBV6-5	TRBD2	TRBJ2-2	NA	TGTGCCAGCAGTGCCTCGGGGGGCACCGGGGAGCTGTTTTTT	CASSASGGTGELFF
TRBV13	NA	TRBJ1-6	NA	TGTGCCAGCAGCTTAGGGGATCCGGGGTATTCACCCCTCCACTTT	CASSLGDPGYSPLHF
TRBV4-1	NA	TRBJ1-6	NA	TGCGCCAGCAGCATGAGCGCATCCCCAAATAATTCACCCCTCCACTTT	CASSMSASPNNSPLHF
TRBV5-6	NA	TRBJ1-6	NA	TGTGCCAGCTCTTCTGGGGGGGATTCACCCCTCCACTTT	CASSSGGDSPLHF